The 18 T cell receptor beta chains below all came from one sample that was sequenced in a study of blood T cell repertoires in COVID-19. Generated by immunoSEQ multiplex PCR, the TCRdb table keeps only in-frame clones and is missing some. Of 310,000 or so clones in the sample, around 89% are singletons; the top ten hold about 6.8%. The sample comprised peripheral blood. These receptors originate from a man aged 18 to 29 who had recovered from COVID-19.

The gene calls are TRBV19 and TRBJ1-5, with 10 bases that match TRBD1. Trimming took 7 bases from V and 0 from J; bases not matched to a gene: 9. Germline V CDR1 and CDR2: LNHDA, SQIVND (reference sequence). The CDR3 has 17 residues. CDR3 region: CASTSDRGTYSNQPQHF. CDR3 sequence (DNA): TGTGCCAGTACCTCGGACAGGGGGACATATAGCAATCAGCCCCAGCATTTT.

The CDR3 bases are TGTGCCAGCAGAGAAAGGACAGGGGGCCATGAGCAGTTCTTC. This translates into CASRERTGGHEQFF. The chain uses TRBV2 and TRBJ2-1; 11 bases fit TRBD1. The CDR3 is 14 residues long. V dropped 6 bases and J dropped 8; count of bases not matched to a gene: 6. Germline assignment: CDR1 SNHLY and CDR2 FYNNEI. Looking up the rest from reference TRBV2 and TRBJ2-1 gives the full variable domain: EPEVTQTPSHQVTQMGQEVILRCVPISNHLYFYWYRQILGQKVEFLVSFYNNEISEKSEIFDDQFSVERPDGSNFTLKIRSTKLEDSAMYFCASRERTGGHEQFFGPGTRLTVL.

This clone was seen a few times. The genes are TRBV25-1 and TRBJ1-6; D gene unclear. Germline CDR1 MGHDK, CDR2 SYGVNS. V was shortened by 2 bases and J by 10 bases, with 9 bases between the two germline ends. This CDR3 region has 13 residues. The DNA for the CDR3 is TGTGCCAGCAGTGAAACGGTCCGGTCACCCCTCCACTTT. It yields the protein CASSETVRSPLHF.

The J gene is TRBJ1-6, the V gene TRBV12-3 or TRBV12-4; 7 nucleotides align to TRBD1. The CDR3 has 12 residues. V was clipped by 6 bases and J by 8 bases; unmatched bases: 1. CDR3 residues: CASRQGDSPLHF. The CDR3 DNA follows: TGTGCCAGCAGGCAGGGGGATTCACCCCTCCACTTT.

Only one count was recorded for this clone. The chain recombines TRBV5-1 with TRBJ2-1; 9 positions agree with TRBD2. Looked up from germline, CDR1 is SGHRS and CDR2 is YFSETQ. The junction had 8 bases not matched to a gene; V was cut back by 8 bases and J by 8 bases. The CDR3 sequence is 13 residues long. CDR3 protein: CASTGLATDEQFF. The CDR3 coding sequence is TGCGCCAGTACGGGACTAGCCACGGATGAGCAGTTCTTC.

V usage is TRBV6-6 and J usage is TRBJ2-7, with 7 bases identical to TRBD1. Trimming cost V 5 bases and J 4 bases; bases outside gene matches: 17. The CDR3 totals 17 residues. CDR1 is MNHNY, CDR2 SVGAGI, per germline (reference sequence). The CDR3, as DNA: TGTGCCAGCAGTCCCAGTCTATCCGGGACAGTGTCGTACGAGCAGTACTTC. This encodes CASSPSLSGTVSYEQYF.

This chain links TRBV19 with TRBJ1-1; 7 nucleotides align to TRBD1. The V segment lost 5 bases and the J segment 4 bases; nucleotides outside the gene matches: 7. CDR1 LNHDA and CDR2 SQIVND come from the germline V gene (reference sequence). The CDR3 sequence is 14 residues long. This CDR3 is CASSEDYRGTEAFF. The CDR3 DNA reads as TGTGCCAGTAGTGAGGATTACAGGGGCACTGAAGCTTTCTTT.

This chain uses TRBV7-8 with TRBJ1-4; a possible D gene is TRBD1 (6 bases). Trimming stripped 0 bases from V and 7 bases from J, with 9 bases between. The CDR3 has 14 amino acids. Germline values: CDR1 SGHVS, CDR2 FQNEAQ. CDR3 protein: CASSLAGGREKLFF. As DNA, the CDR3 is TGTGCCAGCAGCTTAGCGGGGGGGCGTGAAAAACTGTTTTTT.

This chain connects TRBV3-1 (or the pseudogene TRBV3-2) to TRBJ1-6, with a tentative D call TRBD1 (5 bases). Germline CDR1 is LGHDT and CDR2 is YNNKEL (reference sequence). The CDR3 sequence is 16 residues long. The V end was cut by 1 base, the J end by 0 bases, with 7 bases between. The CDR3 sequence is CASSQADSSYNSPLHF. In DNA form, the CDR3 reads TGTGCCAGCAGCCAAGCTGACAGCTCCTATAATTCACCCCTCCACTTT.

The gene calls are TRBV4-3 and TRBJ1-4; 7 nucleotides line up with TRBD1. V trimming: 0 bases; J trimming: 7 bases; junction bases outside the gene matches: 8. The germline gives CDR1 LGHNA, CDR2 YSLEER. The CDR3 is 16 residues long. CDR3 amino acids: CASSQDLTGRLEKLFF. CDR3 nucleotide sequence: TGCGCCAGCAGCCAAGACTTGACAGGGCGCCTTGAAAAACTGTTTTTT.

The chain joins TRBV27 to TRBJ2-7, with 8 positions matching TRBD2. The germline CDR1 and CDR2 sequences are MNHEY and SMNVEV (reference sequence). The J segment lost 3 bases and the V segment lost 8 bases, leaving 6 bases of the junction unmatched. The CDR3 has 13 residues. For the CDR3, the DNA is TGTGCCAGCCGGGGGGGCTACAACTACGAGCAGTACTTC. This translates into CASRGGYNYEQYF.

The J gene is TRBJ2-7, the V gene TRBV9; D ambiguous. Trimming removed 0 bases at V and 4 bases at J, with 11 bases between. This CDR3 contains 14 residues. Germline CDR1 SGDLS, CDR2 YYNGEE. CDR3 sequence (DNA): TGTGCCAGCAGCGTAGGCGGAGTGGGTTACGAGCAGTACTTC. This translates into CASSVGGVGYEQYF.

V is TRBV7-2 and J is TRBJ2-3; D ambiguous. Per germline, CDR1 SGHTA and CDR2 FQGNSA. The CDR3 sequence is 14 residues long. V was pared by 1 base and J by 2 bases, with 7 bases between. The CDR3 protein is CASSLVSFTDTQYF. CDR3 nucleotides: TGTGCCAGCAGCTTAGTTTCCTTCACAGATACGCAGTATTTT.

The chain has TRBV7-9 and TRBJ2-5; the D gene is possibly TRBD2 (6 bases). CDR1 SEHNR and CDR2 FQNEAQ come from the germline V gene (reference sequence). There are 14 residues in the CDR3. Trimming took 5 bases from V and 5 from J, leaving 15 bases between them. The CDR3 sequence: CASSRPLAWETQYF. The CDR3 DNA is TGTGCCAGCAGCCGACCGCTAGCGTGGGAGACCCAGTACTTC.

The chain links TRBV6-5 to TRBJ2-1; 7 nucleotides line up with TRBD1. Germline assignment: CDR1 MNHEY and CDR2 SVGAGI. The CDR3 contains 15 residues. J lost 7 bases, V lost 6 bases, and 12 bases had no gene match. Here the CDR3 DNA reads TGTGCCAGCAGACCCGGACAGGTTGTTTGGAATGAGCAGTTCTTC. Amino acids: CASRPGQVVWNEQFF.

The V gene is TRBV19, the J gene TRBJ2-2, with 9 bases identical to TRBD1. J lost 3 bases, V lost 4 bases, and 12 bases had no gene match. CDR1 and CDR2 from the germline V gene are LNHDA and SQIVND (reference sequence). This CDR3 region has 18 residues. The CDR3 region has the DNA TGTGCCAGTAGTAGAGAGGCAACAGGGGGCCCCTACACCGGGGAGCTGTTTTTT. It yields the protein CASSREATGGPYTGELFF.

The chain's CDR3 is CASSYSEGTLPYEQYF. CDR3 DNA: TGTGCCAGCAGTTACTCTGAGGGTACCCTTCCCTACGAGCAGTACTTC. V usage is TRBV6-5 and J usage is TRBJ2-7, with D possibly TRBD2 on 5 matching bases. Germline V lookup: CDR1 MNHEY, CDR2 SVGAGI. There are 16 residues in the CDR3. Trimming stripped 0 bases from V and 2 bases from J, with 14 bases between.

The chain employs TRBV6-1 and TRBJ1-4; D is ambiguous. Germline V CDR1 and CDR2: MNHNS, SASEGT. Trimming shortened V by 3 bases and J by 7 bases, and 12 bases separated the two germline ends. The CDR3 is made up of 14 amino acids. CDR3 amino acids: CASSEPGDGEKLFF. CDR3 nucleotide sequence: TGTGCCAGCAGTGAGCCGGGAGACGGTGAAAAACTGTTTTTT.